This TCR beta chain was obtained from a study of blood T cell repertoires in COVID-19. This clone showed up just a few times. CDR3 length: 19 residues. CDR1 and CDR2 from the germline V gene are SGHRS and YFSETQ. The V gene end was trimmed by 3 bases and the J gene end by 1 base; junction bases not matched to a gene: 16. Original processing methods: Amplification from reference gene primers served as the basis for estimated nucleated cell counts. Some clones are missing from TCRdb's copy, which holds only in-frame ones; the method was immunoSEQ multiplex PCR. V and J calls and clone size are as listed in that table; D and trimming were resolved from the DNA. This sample has 46,000 or so clones, with around 90% found just once.

Sequencing input: peripheral blood. This receptor was obtained from a man in his 70s with active COVID-19. This chain links TRBV5-1 with TRBJ2-1; TRBD2 matches at 7 bases. CDR3 amino acids: CASSSVPVGGRGSYNEQFF. The CDR3, as DNA: TGCGCCAGCAGCTCGGTGCCGGTAGGCGGGAGAGGGTCCTACAATGAGCAGTTCTTC.